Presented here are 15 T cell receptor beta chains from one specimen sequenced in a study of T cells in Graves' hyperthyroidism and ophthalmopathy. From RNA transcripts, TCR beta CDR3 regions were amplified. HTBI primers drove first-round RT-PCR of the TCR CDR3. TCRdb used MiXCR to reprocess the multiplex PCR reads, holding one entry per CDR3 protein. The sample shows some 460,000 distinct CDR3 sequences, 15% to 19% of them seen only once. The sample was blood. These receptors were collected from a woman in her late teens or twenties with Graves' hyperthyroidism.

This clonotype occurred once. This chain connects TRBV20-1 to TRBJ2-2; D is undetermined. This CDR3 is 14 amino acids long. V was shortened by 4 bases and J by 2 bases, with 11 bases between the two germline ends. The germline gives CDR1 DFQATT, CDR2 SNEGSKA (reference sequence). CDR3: CSAKGGINTGELFF. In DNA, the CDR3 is TGCAGTGCTAAGGGTGGGATAAACACCGGGGAGCTGTTTTTT.

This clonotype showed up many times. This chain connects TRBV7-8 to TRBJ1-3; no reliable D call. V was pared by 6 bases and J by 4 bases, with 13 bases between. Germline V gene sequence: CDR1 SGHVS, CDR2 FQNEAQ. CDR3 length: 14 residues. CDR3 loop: CASSSLPGGNTIYF. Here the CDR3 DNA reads TGTGCCAGCAGTTCCCTTCCGGGCGGAAACACCATATATTTT.

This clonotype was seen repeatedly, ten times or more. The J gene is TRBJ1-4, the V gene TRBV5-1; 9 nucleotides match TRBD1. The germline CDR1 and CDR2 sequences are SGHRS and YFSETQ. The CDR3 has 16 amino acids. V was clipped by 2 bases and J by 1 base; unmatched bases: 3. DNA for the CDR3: TGCGCCAGCAGCTTCTCGACAGGGGGAACTAATGAAAAACTGTTTTTT. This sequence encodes CASSFSTGGTNEKLFF.

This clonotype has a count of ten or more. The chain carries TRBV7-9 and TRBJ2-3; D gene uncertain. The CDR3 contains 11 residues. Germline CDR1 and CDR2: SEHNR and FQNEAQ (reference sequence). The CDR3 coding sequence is TGTGCGGGTGAAAGCACAGATACGCAGTATTTT. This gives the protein CAGESTDTQYF.

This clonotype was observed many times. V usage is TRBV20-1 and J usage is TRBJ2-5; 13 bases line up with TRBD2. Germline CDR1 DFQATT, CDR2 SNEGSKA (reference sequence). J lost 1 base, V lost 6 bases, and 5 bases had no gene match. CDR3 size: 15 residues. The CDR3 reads CSAGLAGVSQETQYF. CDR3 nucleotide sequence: TGCAGTGCCGGACTAGCGGGAGTGTCCCAAGAGACCCAGTACTTC.

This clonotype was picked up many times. CDR3 DNA: TGTGCCAGCAGCTTACTGGAAGGACAGGGGGCGCCTGGCTCCTACGAGCAGTACTTC. Its translation: CASSLLEGQGAPGSYEQYF. The chain employs TRBV7-9 and TRBJ2-7, with 11 positions matching TRBD1. The V gene's germline CDR1 is SEHNR and CDR2 FQNEAQ (reference sequence). This CDR3 has 19 amino acids. The trim removed 2 bases at V and 0 bases at J, leaving 12 bases unmatched.

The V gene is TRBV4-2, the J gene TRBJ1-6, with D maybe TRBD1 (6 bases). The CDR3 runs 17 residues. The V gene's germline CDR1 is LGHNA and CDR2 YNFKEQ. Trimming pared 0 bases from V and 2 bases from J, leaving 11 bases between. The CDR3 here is CASSQEGGGTYNSPLHF. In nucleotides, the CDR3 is TGTGCCAGCAGCCAAGAGGGCGGGGGCACCTATAATTCACCCCTCCACTTT.

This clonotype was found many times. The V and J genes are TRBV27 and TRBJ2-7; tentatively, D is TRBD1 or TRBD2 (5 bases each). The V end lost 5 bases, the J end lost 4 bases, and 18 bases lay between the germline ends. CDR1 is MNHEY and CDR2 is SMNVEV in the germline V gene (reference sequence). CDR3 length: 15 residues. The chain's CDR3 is CASSPSGTEHYEQYF. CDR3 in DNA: TGTGCCAGCAGTCCATCCGGGACGGAACATTACGAGCAGTACTTC.

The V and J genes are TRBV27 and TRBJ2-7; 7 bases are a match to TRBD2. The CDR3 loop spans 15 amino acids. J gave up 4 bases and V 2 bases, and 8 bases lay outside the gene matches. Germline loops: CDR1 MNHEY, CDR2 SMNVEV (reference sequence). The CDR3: CASSLRGTTSYEQYF. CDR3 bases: TGTGCCAGCAGTTTACGCGGGACTACCTCATACGAGCAGTACTTC.

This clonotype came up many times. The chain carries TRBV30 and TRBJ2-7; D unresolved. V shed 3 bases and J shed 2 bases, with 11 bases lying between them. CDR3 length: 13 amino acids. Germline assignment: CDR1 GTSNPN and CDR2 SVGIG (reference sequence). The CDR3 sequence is CAWRSGGTYEQYF. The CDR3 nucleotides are TGTGCCTGGAGGTCGGGTGGAACCTACGAGCAGTACTTC.

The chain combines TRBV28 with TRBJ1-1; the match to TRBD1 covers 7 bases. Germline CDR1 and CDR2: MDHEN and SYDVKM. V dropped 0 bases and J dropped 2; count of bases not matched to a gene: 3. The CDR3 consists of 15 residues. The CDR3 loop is CASSLWGTANTEAFF. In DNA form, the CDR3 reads TGTGCCAGCAGTTTATGGGGGACAGCTAACACTGAAGCTTTCTTT.

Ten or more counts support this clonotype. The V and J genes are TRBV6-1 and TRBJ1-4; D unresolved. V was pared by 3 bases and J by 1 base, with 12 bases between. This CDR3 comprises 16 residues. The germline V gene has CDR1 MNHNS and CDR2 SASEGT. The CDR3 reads CASSEGSWLTNEKLFF. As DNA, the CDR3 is TGTGCCAGCAGTGAGGGGTCGTGGCTAACTAATGAAAAACTGTTTTTT.

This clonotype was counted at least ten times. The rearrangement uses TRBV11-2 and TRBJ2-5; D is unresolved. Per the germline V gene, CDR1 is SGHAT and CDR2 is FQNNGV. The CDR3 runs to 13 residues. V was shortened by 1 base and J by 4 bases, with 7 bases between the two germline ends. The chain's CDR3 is CASSLGWAETQYF. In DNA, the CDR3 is TGTGCCAGCAGCTTAGGGTGGGCAGAGACCCAGTACTTC. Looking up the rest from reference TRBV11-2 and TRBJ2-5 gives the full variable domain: EAGVAQSPRYKIIEKRQSVAFWCNPISGHATLYWYQQILGQGPKLLIQFQNNGVVDDSQLPKDRFSAERLKGVDSTLKIQPAKLEDSAVYLCASSLGWAETQYFGPGTRLLVL.

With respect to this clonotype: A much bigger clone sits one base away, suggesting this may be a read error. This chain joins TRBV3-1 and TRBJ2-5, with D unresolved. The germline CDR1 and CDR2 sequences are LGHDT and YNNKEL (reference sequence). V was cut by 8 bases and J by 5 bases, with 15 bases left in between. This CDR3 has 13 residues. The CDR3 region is CASGLVNGETQYF. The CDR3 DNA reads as TGTGCCAGCGGCCTCGTTAACGGGGAGACCCAGTACTTC.

As DNA, the CDR3 is TGTGCCAGCAGCTCCTGGACAGGGGGCGTAGATGTTTACAATGAGCAGTTCTTC. Translated: CASSSWTGGVDVYNEQFF. The V gene is TRBV7-9, the J gene TRBJ2-1, with TRBD1 matching over 11 bases. Germline V gives CDR1 SEHNR, CDR2 FQNEAQ (reference sequence). Trimming cost V 4 bases and J 4 bases; bases outside gene matches: 12. The CDR3 is 18 residues long.